This TCR beta chain came from a study of blood T cell repertoires in COVID-19. Looking at the study overall: There were acute and convalescent COVID-19 samples, and they came from the United States, Italy and Spain. The cDNA or gDNA used as material had been derived from T cells, B-cell-depleted T cells, or PBMCs.

Germline CDR1 and CDR2: GTSNPN and SVGIG (reference sequence). This CDR3 is 13 amino acids long. V was trimmed by 8 bases and J by 2 bases, leaving 15 bases between them. Study processing details: Scientists estimated how many nucleated cells there were by amplifying reference gene primers. The table came from immunoSEQ multiplex PCR; TCRdb's copy has only in-frame clones and leaves some out. D and trimming come from the DNA, and the V and J calls and clone size come from that table. The sample carries 40,000 to 65,000 clones, around four fifths recorded once. Sequencing used peripheral blood. The clonotype originates from a human donor in a cohort sampled during active COVID-19. This sequence joins TRBV30 and TRBJ1-2, with no clear D. This chain's CDR3 is CALHRGFNYGYTF. CDR3 coding DNA: TGTGCCCTACACAGAGGGTTCAACTATGGCTACACCTTC. The full variable domain, in which reference TRBV30 and TRBJ1-2 provide the parts outside the CDR3, is SQTIHQWPATLVQPVGSPLSLECTVEGTSNPNLYWYRQAAGRGLQLLFYSVGIGQISSEVPQNLSASRPQDRQFILSSKKLLLSDSGFYLCALHRGFNYGYTFGSGTRLTVV.